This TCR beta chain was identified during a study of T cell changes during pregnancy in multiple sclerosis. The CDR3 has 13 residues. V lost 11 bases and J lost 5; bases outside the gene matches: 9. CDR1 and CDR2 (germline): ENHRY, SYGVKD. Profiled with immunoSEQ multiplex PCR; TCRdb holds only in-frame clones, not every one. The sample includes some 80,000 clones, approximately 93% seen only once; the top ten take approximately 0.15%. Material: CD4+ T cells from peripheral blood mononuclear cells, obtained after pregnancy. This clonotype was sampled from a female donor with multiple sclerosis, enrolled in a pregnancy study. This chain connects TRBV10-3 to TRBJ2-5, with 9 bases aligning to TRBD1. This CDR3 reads CAAGTGGLETQYF. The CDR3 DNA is TGTGCCGCAGGTACAGGGGGCCTCGAGACCCAGTACTTC.